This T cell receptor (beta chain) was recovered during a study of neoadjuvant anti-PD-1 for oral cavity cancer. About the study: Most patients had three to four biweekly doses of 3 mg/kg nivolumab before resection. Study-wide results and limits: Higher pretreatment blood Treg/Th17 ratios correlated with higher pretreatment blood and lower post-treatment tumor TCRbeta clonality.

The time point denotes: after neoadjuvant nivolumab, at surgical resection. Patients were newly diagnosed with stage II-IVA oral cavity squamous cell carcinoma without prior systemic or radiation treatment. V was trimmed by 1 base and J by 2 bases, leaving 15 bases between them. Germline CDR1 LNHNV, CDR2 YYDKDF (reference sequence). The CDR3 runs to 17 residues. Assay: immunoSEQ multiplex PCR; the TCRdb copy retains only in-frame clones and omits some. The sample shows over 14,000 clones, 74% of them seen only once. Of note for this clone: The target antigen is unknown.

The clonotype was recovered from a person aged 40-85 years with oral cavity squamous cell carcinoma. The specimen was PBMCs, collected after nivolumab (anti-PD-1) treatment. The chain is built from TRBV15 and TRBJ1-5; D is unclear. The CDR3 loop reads CATSRVVGLAGNQPQHF. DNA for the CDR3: TGTGCCACCAGCAGAGTGGTGGGCCTCGCCGGCAATCAGCCCCAGCATTTT.